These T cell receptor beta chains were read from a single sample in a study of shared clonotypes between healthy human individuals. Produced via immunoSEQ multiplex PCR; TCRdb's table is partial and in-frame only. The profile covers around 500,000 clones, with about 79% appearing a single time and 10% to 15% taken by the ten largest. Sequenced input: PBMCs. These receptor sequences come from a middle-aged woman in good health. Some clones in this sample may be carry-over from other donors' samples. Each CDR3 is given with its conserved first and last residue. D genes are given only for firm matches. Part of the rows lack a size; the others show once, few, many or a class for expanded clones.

TGTGCCAGCAGCTTAATTCGGGTTGTCTACGAGCAGTACTTC CASSLIRVVYEQYF NA TRBJ2-7 NA TRBV11-2
TGCGCCAGCAGCAGCCCAGCGACTATCTACGAGCAGTACTTC CASSSPATIYEQYF NA TRBJ2-7 NA TRBV5-1
TGCGCCAGCAGTGAGGGCAGGGGGGATGAAGCTTTCTTT CASSEGRGDEAFF TRBD1 TRBJ1-1 NA TRBV10-1
TGTGCCAGCAGATCCGCCGGTTTCCAGCCCCAGCATTTT CASRSAGFQPQHF NA TRBJ1-5 once TRBV2
TGTGCCATCAGTGAGTCGGAAGACAGGCCAGATACGCAGTATTTT CAISESEDRPDTQYF NA TRBJ2-3 NA TRBV10-3
TGTGCCAGCTCACCAAAGGACAGCCTAGCCAAAAACATTCAGTACTTC CASSPKDSLAKNIQYF NA TRBJ2-4 NA TRBV18
TGCGCCAGCAGCTTGGCCCCGACAGGGACTAGCGGCGAGCAGTACTTC CASSLAPTGTSGEQYF TRBD2 TRBJ2-7 NA TRBV5-1
TGTGCCAGCAGCTTACATGCTGCAACTGGCTACACCTTC CASSLHAATGYTF NA TRBJ1-2 NA TRBV7-9
TGTGCCAGCAGCGTGGGGCTAGCGGGATGGGAGCAGTACTTC CASSVGLAGWEQYF TRBD2 TRBJ2-7 NA TRBV9
TGTGCCAGCTCTCTGACTAGCGGGATAGAAGGTGAGCAGTTCTTC CASSLTSGIEGEQFF TRBD2 TRBJ2-1 many TRBV2
TGTGCCAGCAGCGCGGGAGGGGGACGAGGAGAGACCCAGTACTTC CASSAGGGRGETQYF TRBD2 TRBJ2-5 few TRBV7-9
TGTGCCAGCAGCTTTCGGGACTCTGGGGCCAACGTCCTGACTTTC CASSFRDSGANVLTF NA TRBJ2-6 NA TRBV5-6
TGTGCCAGCAGTTTAGGACAGGGGTTCAGGCAGCCCCAGCATTTT CASSLGQGFRQPQHF TRBD1 TRBJ1-5 NA TRBV28
TGTGCCAGCCTACTAGCGGGAGGGCCGGGTGAGCAGTTCTTC CASLLAGGPGEQFF TRBD2 TRBJ2-1 few TRBV2
TGCGCCAGGTTGGACAGGACGAACTATGGCTACACCTTC CARLDRTNYGYTF TRBD1 TRBJ1-2 NA TRBV5-1
TGTGCCAGCAGCTTAGAGGGACTAGCGATGGTTGAGCAGTTCTTC CASSLEGLAMVEQFF TRBD2 TRBJ2-1 NA TRBV7-8
TGTGCCAGCGGGGAAGGGTTAAATCAGCCCCAGCATTTT CASGEGLNQPQHF NA TRBJ1-5 many TRBV6-6
TGTGCCAGCAGCTTAGAGGTACAGAACTATGGCTACACCTTC CASSLEVQNYGYTF NA TRBJ1-2 NA TRBV7-2
TGTGCCAGCAGCTTATCCTCGACAGGTAGAAACACTGAAGCTTTCTTT CASSLSSTGRNTEAFF NA TRBJ1-1 NA TRBV7-2
TGTGCCAGCAGGAGGACAGGGGGTAATGAAAAACTGTTTTTT CASRRTGGNEKLFF TRBD1 TRBJ1-4 many TRBV27
TGCGCCAGCAGCTTGGAGGCGGACAGCTCCTACAATGAGCAGTTCTTC CASSLEADSSYNEQFF NA TRBJ2-1 NA TRBV5-1
TGCGCCAGCAGCAAAAAAACAGGGGCCGGAGGGAATTACGAGCAGTACTTC CASSKKTGAGGNYEQYF NA TRBJ2-7 NA TRBV5-1
TGTGCCAGCAGCCCGATACGGGGGAACACTGAAGCTTTCTTT CASSPIRGNTEAFF NA TRBJ1-1 NA TRBV7-9
TGTGCCAGTAGTATAGATGTGGGTTACGACTACACCTTC CASSIDVGYDYTF NA TRBJ1-2 NA TRBV19
TGTGCCAGTAGTATAGGGCAGGGGGCGTTTAAGACCCAGTACTTC CASSIGQGAFKTQYF TRBD1 TRBJ2-5 few TRBV19
TGCAGCGTTGGGGCTAGCGGGAGCCTCTTGTCCGGGGAGCTGTTTTTT CSVGASGSLLSGELFF TRBD2 TRBJ2-2 medium-sized TRBV29-1
TGTGCCAGCAGCTTGGTCAGGGAGAAGTCCTACGAGCAGTACTTC CASSLVREKSYEQYF NA TRBJ2-7 NA TRBV5-5
TGTGCCAGCAGCTTAGTGTCTGGGCTAGCGCGGGCGGATACGCAGTATTTT CASSLVSGLARADTQYF NA TRBJ2-3 NA TRBV11-2
TGTGCCAGCAGTCCCGGACTAGACTACGAGCAGTACTTC CASSPGLDYEQYF TRBD2 TRBJ2-7 NA TRBV6-5
TGTGCCAGTAGTCGTCCGGGACAGGGGAACTACGAGCAGTACTTC CASSRPGQGNYEQYF TRBD1 TRBJ2-7 NA TRBV19
TGTGCCAGCAACGTGGTGGGGGTCCAGGATACGCAGTATTTT CASNVVGVQDTQYF NA TRBJ2-3 NA TRBV28
TGTGCCAGCAGCACCCTAGCAGATACGCAGTATTTT CASSTLADTQYF NA TRBJ2-3 many TRBV7-2
TGCGCCAGCAGTGAAGGAACCCTACCTAATGAAAAACTGTTTTTT CASSEGTLPNEKLFF NA TRBJ1-4 NA TRBV10-2
TGTGCCAGCACCCCGGACAGGGTTGGCTACAATGAGCAGTTCTTC CASTPDRVGYNEQFF TRBD1 TRBJ2-1 NA TRBV6-6
TGCGCCATCAGTGAGCCGAGTCGGGACGGAAATGAAAAACTGTTTTTT CAISEPSRDGNEKLFF NA TRBJ1-4 NA TRBV10-3
TGTGCCTGGGGTATACTAGCGGGAGCTGGGAATGAGCAGTTCTTC CAWGILAGAGNEQFF TRBD2 TRBJ2-1 NA TRBV30
TGTGCCAGCATTCCGACAAGCAGCTACGAGCAGTACTTC CASIPTSSYEQYF NA TRBJ2-7 NA TRBV28
TGTGCCAGCAGTCGACAGGGGCCAGAGACCCAGTACTTC CASSRQGPETQYF TRBD1 TRBJ2-5 NA TRBV2
TGCAGTGCTTTGTACCAAGAGACCCAGTACTTC CSALYQETQYF NA TRBJ2-5 few TRBV20-1
TGTGCCAGCAGCTTTCAGGGACCTGGGACCCAGTACTTC CASSFQGPGTQYF NA TRBJ2-5 NA TRBV5-6
TGTGCCAGCAGTTTTACGTACAGGACAATTATAGGGGACTATGGCTACACCTTC CASSFTYRTIIGDYGYTF NA TRBJ1-2 NA TRBV27
TGTGCCAGCAGCTTCGGGACAGGGGGTACTCAGCCCCAGCATTTT CASSFGTGGTQPQHF TRBD1 TRBJ1-5 few TRBV7-8
TGTGCCAGCAGCCGGGACAGTATTAACTATGGCTACACCTTC CASSRDSINYGYTF TRBD1 TRBJ1-2 NA TRBV9
TGTGCCAGCAGTGGACTAGCGGGAGGGTTCAATGAGCAGTTCTTC CASSGLAGGFNEQFF TRBD2 TRBJ2-1 NA TRBV2
TGTGCCAGCAGTCCCGGGACTGGGGATTACAATGAGCAGTTCTTC CASSPGTGDYNEQFF NA TRBJ2-1 NA TRBV27
TGTGCCAGCAGTTTAACTAGCGGGAGGATTCACGAGCAGTACTTC CASSLTSGRIHEQYF TRBD2 TRBJ2-7 NA TRBV27
TGTGCCAGCAGCGCGACCAGACTAGCGGGAGGGGGCAATGAGCAGTTCTTC CASSATRLAGGGNEQFF TRBD2 TRBJ2-1 NA TRBV7-9
TGTGCCAGCAGCTTAGCCGGGGGCGCGGGTTACACTGAAGCTTTCTTT CASSLAGGAGYTEAFF NA TRBJ1-1 NA TRBV7-6
TGTGCCAGCAGTTACTCTATGAGGGGCGAGCAGTACTTC CASSYSMRGEQYF NA TRBJ2-7 NA TRBV6-5
TGTGCCAGCAACATGAGGGGTTACGAGCAGTACTTC CASNMRGYEQYF NA TRBJ2-7 NA TRBV2
TGTGCCAGCAGTGTCCGCACAGATACGCAGTATTTT CASSVRTDTQYF NA TRBJ2-3 NA TRBV2
TGCGCCAGCAGCTTGGCCCCCTTAGCGGGAGGAGAGACCCAGTACTTC CASSLAPLAGGETQYF TRBD2 TRBJ2-5 NA TRBV5-1
TGTGCCAGCAGCTTTAGGGGGGTGGGCACTGAAGCTTTCTTT CASSFRGVGTEAFF NA TRBJ1-1 NA TRBV7-9
TGCGCCAGCAGTCAAATCCCAGCGGGAGAGATATACGAGCAGTACTTC CASSQIPAGEIYEQYF TRBD2 TRBJ2-7 NA TRBV23-1